This T cell receptor (beta chain) was found in a study of blood T cell repertoires in COVID-19. Study information: Samples of COVID-19 (acute and convalescent) were obtained from the United States, Italy and Spain. The analysed material was cDNA or gDNA that came from T cells, B-cell-depleted T cells, or PBMCs.

The V segment lost 6 bases and the J segment 7 bases; nucleotides outside the gene matches: 11. The CDR3 has 15 residues. Germline lookup yields CDR1 SNHLY and CDR2 FYNNEI. In the original processing: Amplification with reference gene primers provided the estimates of nucleated cell counts. The assay was immunoSEQ multiplex PCR, and TCRdb's table has in-frame clones only and misses some. V and J calls plus clone size are reproduced from that table; the DNA served to infer D and trimming. Among fewer than 300,000 clones listed, approximately 86% were seen once. The specimen sequenced was peripheral blood. This receptor was taken from a young woman with acute or convalescent COVID-19. The chain couples TRBV2 to TRBJ1-4; 7 positions match TRBD1. The CDR3 protein is CASSDLTGVLEKLFF. CDR3 sequence (DNA): TGTGCCAGCAGCGACCTTACAGGGGTCCTTGAAAAACTGTTTTTT. Using reference TRBV2 and TRBJ1-4 for the parts outside the CDR3, the full variable domain is EPEVTQTPSHQVTQMGQEVILRCVPISNHLYFYWYRQILGQKVEFLVSFYNNEISEKSEIFDDQFSVERPDGSNFTLKIRSTKLEDSAMYFCASSDLTGVLEKLFFGSGTQLSVL.